Below are 31 T cell receptor beta chains sequenced from a single sample in a study of T cell responses to AZD1222 COVID-19 vaccine. Some clones are missing from TCRdb's copy, which holds only in-frame ones; the method was immunoSEQ multiplex PCR. The table includes 150,000 to 200,000 clones, roughly nine tenths detected once. The starting material was peripheral blood, obtained 28 days after the second AZD1222 dose. The receptors were gathered from an adult who received the AZD1222 COVID-19 vaccine.

The rearrangement joins TRBV14 to TRBJ2-1; 7 bases fit TRBD1. CDR3 length: 17 residues. Germline assignment: CDR1 SGHDN and CDR2 FVKESK. V lost 0 bases and J lost 0; bases outside the gene matches: 5. The CDR3 DNA reads as TGTGCCAGCAGCCAAGATCTAGGGGGCCTCTCCTACAATGAGCAGTTCTTC. Its protein is CASSQDLGGLSYNEQFF.

The genes are TRBV21-1 and TRBJ1-1; no DNA check was done on the table's D call, TRBD1. TRBV21-1 is flagged as a pseudogene. The CDR3 has 16 residues. The CDR3 region is CASSAQWTGTNTEAFF. For the CDR3, the DNA is TGTGCCAGCAGCGCACAATGGACAGGGACGAACACTGAAGCTTTCTTT.

The chain couples TRBV11-2 to TRBJ1-6; possibly TRBD1 for D (5 bases). V gave up 3 bases and J gave up 7 bases, with 7 bases separating them. Germline V gene lookup returns CDR1 SGHAT and CDR2 FQNNGV. The CDR3 extends over 13 amino acids. CDR3 amino acids: CASSFRGNSPLHF. In DNA, the CDR3 is TGTGCCAGCAGCTTTCGGGGGAATTCACCCCTCCACTTT.

The V call is TRBV19, the J call TRBJ1-2; D perhaps matches TRBD1 (5 bases). The germline CDR1 and CDR2 sequences are LNHDA and SQIVND (reference sequence). The ends were cut back, 4 bases at V and 8 bases at J, with 23 bases in the middle. The CDR3 covers 16 residues. The CDR3: CASSTTKGIRSGGYTF. In DNA form, the CDR3 reads TGTGCCAGTAGTACCACCAAGGGGATACGGAGTGGGGGCTACACCTTC.

For the CDR3, the DNA is TGTGCCAGTAGTAAGGGGTACGAGCAGTACTTC. Its translation: CASSKGYEQYF. This sequence joins TRBV19 and TRBJ2-7, with D tentatively TRBD1 (5 bases). The length of the CDR3 is 11 residues. V gave up 4 bases and J gave up 4 bases, with 5 bases separating them. Germline-derived CDR1 and CDR2 are LNHDA and SQIVND (reference sequence).

The V call is TRBV18, the J call TRBJ2-5; 11 positions match TRBD2. From germline, CDR1 is KGHSH and CDR2 LQKENI. With V trimmed by 3 bases and J by 4 bases, 1 base remained unmatched. The CDR3 has 14 residues. The CDR3 protein is CASSPTSGGETQYF. Here the CDR3 DNA reads TGTGCCAGCTCACCCACTAGCGGGGGAGAGACCCAGTACTTC.

The V and J genes are TRBV4-3 and TRBJ2-7; 7 positions agree with TRBD1. This CDR3 region has 17 residues. The germline CDR1 and CDR2 sequences are LGHNA and YSLEER. V gave up 0 bases and J gave up 4 bases; unmatched junction bases: 12. The CDR3, as DNA: TGCGCCAGCAGCCAAGATCTGTCGACAGGGAGTTGGTACGAGCAGTACTTC. Residues: CASSQDLSTGSWYEQYF.

The J gene is TRBJ2-5, the V gene TRBV7-9; 9 bases line up with TRBD2. CDR1 and CDR2 from the germline V gene are SEHNR and FQNEAQ (reference sequence). The CDR3 consists of 15 residues. Trimming removed 7 bases from V and 2 bases from J; junction bases left unmatched: 8. CDR3: CASTEIAGAQETQYF. Here the CDR3 DNA reads TGTGCCAGCACCGAGATAGCGGGAGCTCAAGAGACCCAGTACTTC.

This chain connects TRBV29-1 to TRBJ1-2; D gene ambiguous. The ends were cut back, 7 bases at V and 0 bases at J, with 12 bases in the middle. The CDR3 runs 13 residues. CDR1 and CDR2 from the germline V gene are SQVTM and ANQGSEA. In nucleotides, the CDR3 is TGCAGCGCCGGAGAAGCTACTAACTATGGCTACACCTTC. Its translation is CSAGEATNYGYTF.

The chain couples TRBV13 to TRBJ1-2; tentatively, D is TRBD1 (5 bases). V shed 5 bases and J shed 4 bases, with 14 bases lying between them. Germline lookup yields CDR1 PRHDT and CDR2 FYEKMQ (reference sequence). The CDR3 runs 14 residues. In nucleotides, the CDR3 is TGTGCCAGCAGCCTATCCGGGACCCTCTATGGCTACACCTTC. It specifies CASSLSGTLYGYTF.

This clone was recorded once. V usage is TRBV27 and J usage is TRBJ1-5; D is uncertain. Trimming stripped 5 bases from V and 1 base from J, with 6 bases between. Germline V CDR1 and CDR2: MNHEY, SMNVEV (reference sequence). The CDR3 sequence is 13 residues long. CDR3 DNA sequence: TGTGCCAGCAGTATGGGGAGCAATCAGCCCCAGCATTTT. It is translated as CASSMGSNQPQHF.

The chain links TRBV12-3 or TRBV12-4 to TRBJ2-1; D is ambiguous. The CDR3 length is 13 residues. Trimming took 6 bases from V and 5 from J, leaving 11 bases between them. The CDR3 DNA sequence: TGTGCCAGCAGGGATCTGGACCACAATGAGCAGTTCTTC. Amino acids: CASRDLDHNEQFF.

The J gene is TRBJ2-3, the V gene TRBV6-5; TRBD2 matches at 9 bases. The germline V gene encodes CDR1 MNHEY and CDR2 SVGAGI. After removal of 5 bases from V and 0 bases from J, the junction contained 3 bases not matched to a gene. The CDR3 covers 15 residues. The CDR3 reads CASSLAGISTDTQYF. CDR3 sequence (DNA): TGTGCCAGCAGTCTAGCGGGAATTAGCACAGATACGCAGTATTTT.

This clone was recorded only once. The rearrangement links TRBV19 to TRBJ1-1; D remains unclear. The CDR3 has 10 residues. Germline loops: CDR1 LNHDA, CDR2 SQIVND (reference sequence). V lost 8 bases and J 1 base, leaving 2 bases between the germline ends. CDR3 coding DNA: TGTGCCAGTCGGAACACTGAAGCTTTCTTT. Residues: CASRNTEAFF.

The rearrangement joins TRBV19 to TRBJ1-5; D not resolved. Germline lookup yields CDR1 LNHDA and CDR2 SQIVND (reference sequence). Trimming took off 7 bases at V and 7 bases at J, with 14 bases between the two ends. The CDR3 is 13 residues long. CDR3 sequence reads: CASTHLDNQPQHF. As DNA, the CDR3 is TGTGCCAGTACCCACCTTGACAACCAGCCCCAGCATTTT.

CDR3 in amino acids: CASSQSQGYPYNEQFF. The DNA for the CDR3 is TGCGCCAGCAGCCAGTCCCAAGGGTACCCCTACAATGAGCAGTTCTTC. The chain uses TRBV4-3 and TRBJ2-1; D gene uncertain. The CDR3 runs 16 residues. Germline CDR1 and CDR2: LGHNA and YSLEER. V dropped 3 bases and J dropped 2 bases, with 14 bases sitting between them.

The V gene is TRBV6-6, the J gene TRBJ1-2, with D unresolved. V dropped 9 bases and J dropped 0 bases, with 11 bases sitting between them. This CDR3 has 13 residues. From germline, CDR1 is MNHNY and CDR2 SVGAGI (reference sequence). Written as DNA, the CDR3 is TGTGCCAGGTCGGCAGACCCTAACTATGGCTACACCTTC. This gives the protein CARSADPNYGYTF.

This clone was counted only a few times. CDR3 bases: TGTGCCAGCAGTTACTCGAAGGGGGCTAATAATTCACCCCTCCACTTT. It is translated as CASSYSKGANNSPLHF. The rearrangement joins TRBV6-5 to TRBJ1-6; TRBD1 matches 7 bases. V lost 0 bases and J lost 5; bases outside the gene matches: 4. The CDR3 loop spans 16 amino acids. The germline gives CDR1 MNHEY, CDR2 SVGAGI.

This rearrangement joins TRBV18 to TRBJ1-1, with 7 bases lining up with TRBD1. In germline, CDR1 is KGHSH, CDR2 LQKENI. The trim removed 6 bases at V and 5 bases at J, leaving 3 bases unmatched. This CDR3 comprises 12 residues. The CDR3 loop is CASSEDRTEAFF. CDR3 coding DNA: TGTGCCAGCTCGGAGGACAGGACTGAAGCTTTCTTT.

The V gene is TRBV18, the J gene TRBJ2-2; TRBD2 agrees at 7 bases. CDR1 is KGHSH and CDR2 is LQKENI in the germline V gene. This CDR3 contains 17 residues. The V segment lost 1 base and the J segment 4 bases; nucleotides outside the gene matches: 9. CDR3 region: CASSPRESGVITGELFF. CDR3 bases: TGTGCCAGCTCACCACGAGAAAGCGGGGTGATCACCGGGGAGCTGTTTTTT.

This clone has only a few counts. This rearrangement joins TRBV5-6 to TRBJ1-4; D is perhaps TRBD1 (5 bases). In germline, CDR1 is SGHDT, CDR2 YYEEEE. V lost 4 bases to trimming and J lost 6 bases, with 16 bases between them. The CDR3 is 15 residues long. The CDR3 sequence is CASSSPGESYEKLFF. The CDR3 nucleotides are TGTGCCAGCAGCAGTCCGGGGGAATCGTATGAAAAACTGTTTTTT.

A single count supports this clone. The V and J genes are TRBV4-2 and TRBJ1-4, with TRBD1 identical over 8 bases. The CDR3 loop spans 17 amino acids. After removal of 1 base from V and 6 bases from J, the junction contained 10 bases not matched to a gene. The germline gives CDR1 LGHNA, CDR2 YNFKEQ. The CDR3 protein is CASSQVIGADRDEKLFF. CDR3 nucleotides: TGTGCCAGCAGCCAAGTAATCGGGGCGGACAGGGATGAAAAACTGTTTTTT.

This sequence joins TRBV3-1 (or the pseudogene TRBV3-2) and TRBJ1-2; D possibly corresponds to TRBD1 (6 bases). The CDR3 runs 15 residues. V was pared by 1 base and J by 4 bases, with 13 bases between. Germline-derived CDR1 and CDR2 are LGHDT and YNNKEL (reference sequence). CDR3 amino acids: CASSQVPGVAYGYTF. The DNA for the CDR3 is TGTGCCAGCAGCCAAGTCCCAGGGGTGGCCTATGGCTACACCTTC.

In its sample, this clone was seen a few times. The chain carries TRBV6-5 and TRBJ2-2; D may be TRBD1 or TRBD2 (5 bases each). Trimming shortened V by 3 bases and J by 4 bases, and 9 bases separated the two germline ends. This CDR3 is built from 14 residues. CDR1 and CDR2 from the germline V gene are MNHEY and SVGAGI. CDR3 in amino acids: CASSYDSGTGELFF. In DNA form, the CDR3 reads TGTGCCAGCAGTTATGACAGCGGCACCGGGGAGCTGTTTTTT.

The chain combines TRBV18 with TRBJ1-5; TRBD1 matches at 8 bases. With 1 base clipped from V and 6 bases from J, the junction kept 5 bases outside the gene matches. Per the germline V gene, CDR1 is KGHSH and CDR2 is LQKENI. The CDR3 extends over 15 amino acids. The CDR3, as DNA: TGTGCCAGCTCACCACTCGACAGGGGCGGTCAGCCCCAGCATTTT. Translated: CASSPLDRGGQPQHF.

This sequence joins TRBV27 and TRBJ2-7, with 7 bases fitting TRBD2. V lost 8 bases to trimming and J lost 3 bases; unmatched junction nucleotides: 7. There are 13 residues in the CDR3. Germline values: CDR1 MNHEY, CDR2 SMNVEV (reference sequence). The CDR3 DNA is TGTGCCAGCGCAGGACTAGTGATCTACGAGCAGTACTTC. It specifies CASAGLVIYEQYF.

The chain employs TRBV28 and TRBJ2-5; TRBD1 aligns across 8 bases. Germline-derived CDR1 and CDR2 are MDHEN and SYDVKM. V shed 1 base, J shed 5 bases, and the junction held 12 bases outside the gene matches. The CDR3 length is 17 residues. Here the CDR3 DNA reads TGTGCCAGCAGTTTATCAGGACAGGGAAGTATTTTGGAGACCCAGTACTTC. It encodes CASSLSGQGSILETQYF.

The chain uses TRBV27 and TRBJ1-6, with D unclear. The CDR3 has 15 amino acids. The V end lost 3 bases, the J end lost 3 bases, and 9 bases lay between the germline ends. Germline values: CDR1 MNHEY, CDR2 SMNVEV (reference sequence). CDR3 nucleotides: TGTGCCAGCAGTTTGGGCAGTAACTATAATTCACCCCTCCACTTT. This sequence encodes CASSLGSNYNSPLHF.

This clone has just one count. The chain links TRBV4-3 to TRBJ2-7; D tentatively fits TRBD1 or TRBD2 (5 bases each). The CDR3 totals 15 residues. Trimming pared 0 bases from V and 3 bases from J, leaving 12 bases between. Looked up from germline, CDR1 is LGHNA and CDR2 is YSLEER. The CDR3 region has the DNA TGCGCCAGCAGCCAAGACCGGGGACGGAACTACGAGCAGTACTTC. The encoded protein is CASSQDRGRNYEQYF.

With regard to this clone: Relative to the germline gene, one junction end is altered; a read error may explain this. CDR3: CASSLGIPGTTIYF. CDR3 DNA sequence: TGTGCCAGCAGCTTAGGGATCCCAGGAACCACCATATATTTT. V gene TRBV7-2 combines with J gene TRBJ1-3, with D unresolved. The CDR3 totals 14 residues. Germline-derived CDR1 and CDR2 are SGHTA and FQGNSA.

The rearrangement joins TRBV9 to TRBJ2-2, with 10 bases identical to TRBD1. The CDR3 extends over 16 amino acids. Germline V gene sequence: CDR1 SGDLS, CDR2 YYNGEE. V shed 0 bases and J 4 bases; nucleotides not matched to a gene: 3. CDR3 sequence: CASSVGTGGTTGELFF. DNA for the CDR3: TGTGCCAGCAGCGTAGGGACAGGGGGGACCACCGGGGAGCTGTTTTTT.